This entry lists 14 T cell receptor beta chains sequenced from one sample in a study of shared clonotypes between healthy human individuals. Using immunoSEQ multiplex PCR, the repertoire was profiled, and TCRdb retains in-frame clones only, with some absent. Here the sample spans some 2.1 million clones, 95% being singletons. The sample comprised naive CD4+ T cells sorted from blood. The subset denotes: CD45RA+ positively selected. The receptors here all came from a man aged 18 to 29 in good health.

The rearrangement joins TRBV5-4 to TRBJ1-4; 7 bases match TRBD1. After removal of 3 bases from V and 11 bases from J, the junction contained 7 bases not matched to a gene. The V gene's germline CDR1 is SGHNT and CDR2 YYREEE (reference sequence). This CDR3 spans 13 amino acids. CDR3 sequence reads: CASSSTGSEKLFF. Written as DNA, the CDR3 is TGTGCCAGCAGCTCGACAGGGAGTGAGAAACTGTTTTTT.

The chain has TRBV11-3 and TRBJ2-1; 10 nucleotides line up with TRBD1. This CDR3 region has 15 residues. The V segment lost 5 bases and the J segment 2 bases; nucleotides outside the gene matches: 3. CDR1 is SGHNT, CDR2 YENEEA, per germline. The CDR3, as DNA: TGTGCCAGCAGCCTCGGACAGGGGGCCTACAATGAGCAGTTCTTC. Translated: CASSLGQGAYNEQFF.

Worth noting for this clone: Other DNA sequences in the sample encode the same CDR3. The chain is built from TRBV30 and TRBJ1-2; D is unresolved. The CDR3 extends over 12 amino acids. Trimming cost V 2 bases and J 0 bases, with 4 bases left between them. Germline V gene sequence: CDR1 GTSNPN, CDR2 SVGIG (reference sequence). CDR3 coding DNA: TGTGCCTGGAGTCCCGCTAACTATGGCTACACCTTC. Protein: CAWSPANYGYTF. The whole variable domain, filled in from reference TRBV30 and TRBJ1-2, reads SQTIHQWPATLVQPVGSPLSLECTVEGTSNPNLYWYRQAAGRGLQLLFYSVGIGQISSEVPQNLSASRPQDRQFILSSKKLLLSDSGFYLCAWSPANYGYTFGSGTRLTVV.

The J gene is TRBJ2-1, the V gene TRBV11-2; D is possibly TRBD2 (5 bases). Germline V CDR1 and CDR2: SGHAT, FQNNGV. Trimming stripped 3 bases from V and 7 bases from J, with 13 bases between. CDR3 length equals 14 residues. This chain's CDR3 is CASSFPASGNEQFF. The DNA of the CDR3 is TGTGCCAGCAGCTTCCCAGCTTCGGGGAATGAGCAGTTCTTC. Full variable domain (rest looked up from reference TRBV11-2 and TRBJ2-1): EAGVAQSPRYKIIEKRQSVAFWCNPISGHATLYWYQQILGQGPKLLIQFQNNGVVDDSQLPKDRFSAERLKGVDSTLKIQPAKLEDSAVYLCASSFPASGNEQFFGPGTRLTVL.

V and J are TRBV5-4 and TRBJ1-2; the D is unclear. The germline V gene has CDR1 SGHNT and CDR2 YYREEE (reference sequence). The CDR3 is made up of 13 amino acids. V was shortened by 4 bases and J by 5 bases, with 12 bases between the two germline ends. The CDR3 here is CASSPSETYGYTF. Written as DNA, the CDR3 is TGTGCCAGCAGCCCTTCCGAAACTTATGGCTACACCTTC. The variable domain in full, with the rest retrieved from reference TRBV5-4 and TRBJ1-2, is ETGVTQSPTHLIKTRGQQVTLRCSSQSGHNTVSWYQQALGQGPQFIFQYYREEENGRGNFPPRFSGLQFPNYSSELNVNALELDDSALYLCASSPSETYGYTFGSGTRLTVV.

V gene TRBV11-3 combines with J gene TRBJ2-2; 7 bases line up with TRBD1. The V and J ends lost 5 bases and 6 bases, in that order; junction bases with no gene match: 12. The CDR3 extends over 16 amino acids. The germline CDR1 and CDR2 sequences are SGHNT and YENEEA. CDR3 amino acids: CASSLRTGKESGELFF. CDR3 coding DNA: TGTGCCAGCAGCCTCAGGACAGGAAAAGAATCCGGGGAGCTGTTTTTT.

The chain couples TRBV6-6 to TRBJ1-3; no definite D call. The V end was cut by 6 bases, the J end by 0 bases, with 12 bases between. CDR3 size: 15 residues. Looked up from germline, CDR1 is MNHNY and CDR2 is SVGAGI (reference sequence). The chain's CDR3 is CASREEGISGNTIYF. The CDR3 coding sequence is TGTGCCAGCAGAGAGGAAGGGATCTCTGGAAACACCATATATTTT.

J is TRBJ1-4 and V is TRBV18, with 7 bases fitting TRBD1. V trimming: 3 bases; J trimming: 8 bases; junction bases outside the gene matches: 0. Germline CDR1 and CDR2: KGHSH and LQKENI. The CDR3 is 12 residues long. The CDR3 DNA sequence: TGTGCCAGCTCACCGGGACAGGAAAAACTGTTTTTT. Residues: CASSPGQEKLFF.

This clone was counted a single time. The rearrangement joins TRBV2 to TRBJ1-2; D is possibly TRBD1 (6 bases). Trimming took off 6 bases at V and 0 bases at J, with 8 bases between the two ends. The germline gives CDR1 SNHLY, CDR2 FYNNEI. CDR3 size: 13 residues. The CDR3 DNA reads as TGTGCCAGCAGAGGGGGAGCTAACTATGGCTACACCTTC. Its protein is CASRGGANYGYTF.

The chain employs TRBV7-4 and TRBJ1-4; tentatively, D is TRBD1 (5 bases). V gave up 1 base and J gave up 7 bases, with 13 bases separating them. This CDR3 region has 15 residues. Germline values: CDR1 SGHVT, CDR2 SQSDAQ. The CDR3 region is CASSLVGQGGEKLFF. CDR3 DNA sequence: TGTGCCAGCAGCTTAGTTGGGCAGGGCGGTGAAAAACTGTTTTTT.

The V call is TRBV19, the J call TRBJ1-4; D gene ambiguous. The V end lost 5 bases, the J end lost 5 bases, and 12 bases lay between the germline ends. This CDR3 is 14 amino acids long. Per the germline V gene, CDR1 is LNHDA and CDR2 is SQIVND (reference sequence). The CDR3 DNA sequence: TGTGCCAGTAGTCTCCGGGGTATCAATGAAAAACTGTTTTTT. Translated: CASSLRGINEKLFF.

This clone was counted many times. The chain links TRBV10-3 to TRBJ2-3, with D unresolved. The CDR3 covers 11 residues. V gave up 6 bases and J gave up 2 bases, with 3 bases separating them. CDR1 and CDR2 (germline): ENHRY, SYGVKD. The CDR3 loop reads CAIRNTDTQYF. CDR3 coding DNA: TGTGCCATCAGGAACACAGATACGCAGTATTTT.

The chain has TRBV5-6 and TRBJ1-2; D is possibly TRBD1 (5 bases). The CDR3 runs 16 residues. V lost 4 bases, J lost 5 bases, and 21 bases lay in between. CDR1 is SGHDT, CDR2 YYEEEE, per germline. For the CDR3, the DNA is TGTGCCAGCAGCAAAAAGGGGTTGGGGAATACTTATGGCTACACCTTC. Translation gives CASSKKGLGNTYGYTF.

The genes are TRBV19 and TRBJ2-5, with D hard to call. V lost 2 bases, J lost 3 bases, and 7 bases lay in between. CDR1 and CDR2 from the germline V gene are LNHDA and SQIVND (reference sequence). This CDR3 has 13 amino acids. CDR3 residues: CASSINRKETQYF. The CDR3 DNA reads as TGTGCCAGTAGTATAAACCGTAAAGAGACCCAGTACTTC.